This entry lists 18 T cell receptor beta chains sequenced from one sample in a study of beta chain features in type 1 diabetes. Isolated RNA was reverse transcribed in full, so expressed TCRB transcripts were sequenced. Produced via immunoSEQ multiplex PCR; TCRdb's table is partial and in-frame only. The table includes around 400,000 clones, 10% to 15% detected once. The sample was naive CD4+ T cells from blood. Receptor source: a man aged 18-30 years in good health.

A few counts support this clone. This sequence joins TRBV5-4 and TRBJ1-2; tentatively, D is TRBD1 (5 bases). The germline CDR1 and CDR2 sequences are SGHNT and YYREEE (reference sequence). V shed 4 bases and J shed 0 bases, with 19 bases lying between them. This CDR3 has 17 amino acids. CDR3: CASSIGTAALANYGYTF. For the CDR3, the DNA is TGTGCCAGCAGCATCGGGACTGCCGCTCTAGCTAACTATGGCTACACCTTC.

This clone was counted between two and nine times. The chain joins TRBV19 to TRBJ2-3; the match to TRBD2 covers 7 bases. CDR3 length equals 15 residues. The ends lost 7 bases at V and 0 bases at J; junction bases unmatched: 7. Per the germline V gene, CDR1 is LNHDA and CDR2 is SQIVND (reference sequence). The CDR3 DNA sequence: TGTGCCAGTACCGCACTAGCGAGGAGCACAGATACGCAGTATTTT. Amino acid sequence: CASTALARSTDTQYF.

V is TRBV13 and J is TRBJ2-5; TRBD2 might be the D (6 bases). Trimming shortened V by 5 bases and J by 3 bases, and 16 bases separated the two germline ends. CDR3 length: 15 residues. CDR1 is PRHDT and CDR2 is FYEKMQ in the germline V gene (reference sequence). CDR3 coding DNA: TGTGCCAGCAGCCCCCAAGGGCGGGGAGAAGAGACCCAGTACTTC. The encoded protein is CASSPQGRGEETQYF.

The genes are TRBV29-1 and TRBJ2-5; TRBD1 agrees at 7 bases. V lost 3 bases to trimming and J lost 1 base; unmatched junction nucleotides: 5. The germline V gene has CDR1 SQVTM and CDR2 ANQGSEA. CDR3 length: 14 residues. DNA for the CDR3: TGCAGCGTTGATCTACAGGGGATCCAAGAGACCCAGTACTTC. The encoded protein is CSVDLQGIQETQYF. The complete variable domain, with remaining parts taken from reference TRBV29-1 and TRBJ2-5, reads SAVISQKPSRDICQRGTSLTIQCQVDSQVTMMFWYRQQPGQSLTLIATANQGSEATYESGFVIDKFPISRPNLTFSTLTVSNMSPEDSSIYLCSVDLQGIQETQYFGPGTRLLVL.

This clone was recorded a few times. The CDR3 DNA is TGTGCCAGCAGCGGCAACCGGGCCGAAAGGGGTGGCTACACCTTC. Its protein is CASSGNRAERGGYTF. This chain uses TRBV5-6 with TRBJ1-2, with a tentative D call TRBD1 (5 bases). Germline-derived CDR1 and CDR2 are SGHDT and YYEEEE. The V end was cut by 4 bases, the J end by 7 bases, with 20 bases between. This CDR3 contains 15 residues.

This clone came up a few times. CDR3 nucleotide sequence: TGCGCCAGCAGCTTGGATGGGACAGCTCAAGAGACCCAGTACTTC. Its translation: CASSLDGTAQETQYF. The chain has TRBV5-1 and TRBJ2-5; 7 bases match TRBD1. The germline V gene has CDR1 SGHRS and CDR2 YFSETQ. V was clipped by 0 bases and J by 2 bases; unmatched bases: 4. This CDR3 comprises 15 residues.

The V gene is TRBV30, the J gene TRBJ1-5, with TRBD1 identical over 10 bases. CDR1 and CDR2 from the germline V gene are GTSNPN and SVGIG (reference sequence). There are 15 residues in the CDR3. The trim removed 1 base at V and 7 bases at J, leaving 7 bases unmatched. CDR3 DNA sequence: TGTGCCTGGAGTGGAGGGACAGGGGAAGGGCAGCCCCAGCATTTT. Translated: CAWSGGTGEGQPQHF.

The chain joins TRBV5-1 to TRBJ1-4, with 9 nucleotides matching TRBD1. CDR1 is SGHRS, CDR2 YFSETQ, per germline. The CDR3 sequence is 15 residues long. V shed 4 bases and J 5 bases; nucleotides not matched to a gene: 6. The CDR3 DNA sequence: TGCGCCAGCAGCCCCAGGACAGGGGCAAATGAAAAACTGTTTTTT. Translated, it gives CASSPRTGANEKLFF.

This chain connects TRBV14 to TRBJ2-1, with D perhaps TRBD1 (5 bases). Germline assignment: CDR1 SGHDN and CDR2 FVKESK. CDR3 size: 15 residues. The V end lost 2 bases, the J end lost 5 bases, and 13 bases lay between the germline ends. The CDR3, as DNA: TGTGCCAGCAGCCAATCAGGGTTTCGGAACAATGAGCAGTTCTTC. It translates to CASSQSGFRNNEQFF.

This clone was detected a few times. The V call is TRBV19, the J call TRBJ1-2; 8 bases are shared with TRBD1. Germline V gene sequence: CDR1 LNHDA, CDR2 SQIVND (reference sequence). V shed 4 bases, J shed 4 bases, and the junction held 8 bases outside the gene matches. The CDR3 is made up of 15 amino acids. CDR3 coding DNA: TGTGCCAGTAGTACTTCAGGGGGCCGAAGCTATGGCTACACCTTC. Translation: CASSTSGGRSYGYTF.

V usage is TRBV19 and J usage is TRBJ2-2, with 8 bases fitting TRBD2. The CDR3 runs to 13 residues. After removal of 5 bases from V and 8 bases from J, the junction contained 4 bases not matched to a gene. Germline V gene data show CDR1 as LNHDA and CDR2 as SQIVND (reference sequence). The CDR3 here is CASSYREGGELFF. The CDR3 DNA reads TGTGCCAGTAGTTACCGGGAGGGAGGGGAGCTGTTTTTT. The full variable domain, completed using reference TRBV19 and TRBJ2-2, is DGGITQSPKYLFRKEGQNVTLSCEQNLNHDAMYWYRQDPGQGLRLIYYSQIVNDFQKGDIAEGYSVSREKKESFPLTVTSAQKNPTAFYLCASSYREGGELFFGEGSRLTVL.

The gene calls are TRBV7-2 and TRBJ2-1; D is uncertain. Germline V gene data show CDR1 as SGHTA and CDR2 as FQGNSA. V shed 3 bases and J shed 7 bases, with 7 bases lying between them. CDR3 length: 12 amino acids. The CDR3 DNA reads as TGTGCCAGCAGCTTGCAACTAAATGAGCAGTTCTTC. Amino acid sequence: CASSLQLNEQFF. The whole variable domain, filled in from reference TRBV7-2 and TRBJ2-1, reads GAGVSQSPSNKVTEKGKDVELRCDPISGHTALYWYRQSLGQGLEFLIYFQGNSAPDKSGLPSDRFSAERTGGSVSTLTIQRTQQEDSAVYLCASSLQLNEQFFGPGTRLTVL.

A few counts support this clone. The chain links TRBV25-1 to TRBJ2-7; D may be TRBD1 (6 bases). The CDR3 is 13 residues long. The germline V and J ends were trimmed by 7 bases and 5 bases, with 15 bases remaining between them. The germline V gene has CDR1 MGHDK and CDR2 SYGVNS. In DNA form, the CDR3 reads TGTGCCAGCAATACCGGACAGCACCACGAGCAGTACTTC. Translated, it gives CASNTGQHHEQYF.

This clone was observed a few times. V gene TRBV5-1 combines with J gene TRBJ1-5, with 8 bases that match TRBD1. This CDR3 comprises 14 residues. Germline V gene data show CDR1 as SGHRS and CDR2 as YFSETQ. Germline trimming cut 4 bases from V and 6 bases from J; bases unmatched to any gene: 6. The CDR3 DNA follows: TGCGCCAGCAGCGCTGGACAGGGCCTTCAGCCCCAGCATTTT. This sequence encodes CASSAGQGLQPQHF. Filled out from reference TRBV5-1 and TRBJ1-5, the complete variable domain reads KAGVTQTPRYLIKTRGQQVTLSCSPISGHRSVSWYQQTPGQGLQFLFEYFSETQRNKGNFPGRFSGRQFSNSRSEMNVSTLELGDSALYLCASSAGQGLQPQHFGDGTRLSIL.

CDR3 in amino acids: CASRGQGDGEAFF. The CDR3 region has the DNA TGTGCCAGCAGGGGACAGGGCGACGGGGAAGCTTTCTTT. The chain combines TRBV6-4 with TRBJ1-1; 9 positions match TRBD1. CDR1 is MRHNA and CDR2 is SNTAGT in the germline V gene. The CDR3 length is 13 residues. The J segment lost 8 bases and the V segment lost 6 bases, leaving 7 bases of the junction unmatched.

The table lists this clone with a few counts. In nucleotides, the CDR3 is TGTGCCAGCAGCTTCCAGCGGGAGATTCCCGGGGAGCTGTTTTTT. It translates to CASSFQREIPGELFF. This chain uses TRBV5-4 with TRBJ2-2; TRBD2 aligns across 8 bases. This CDR3 has 15 residues. The V and J ends lost 2 bases and 6 bases, in that order; junction bases with no gene match: 6. Germline CDR1 reads SGHNT; CDR2 reads YYREEE (reference sequence).

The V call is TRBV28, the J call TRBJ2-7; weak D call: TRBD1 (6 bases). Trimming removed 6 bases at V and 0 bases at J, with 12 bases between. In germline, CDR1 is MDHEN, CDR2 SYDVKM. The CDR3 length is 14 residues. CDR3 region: CASSPGTPSYEQYF. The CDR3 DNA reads TGTGCCAGCAGCCCCGGGACACCCTCCTACGAGCAGTACTTC.

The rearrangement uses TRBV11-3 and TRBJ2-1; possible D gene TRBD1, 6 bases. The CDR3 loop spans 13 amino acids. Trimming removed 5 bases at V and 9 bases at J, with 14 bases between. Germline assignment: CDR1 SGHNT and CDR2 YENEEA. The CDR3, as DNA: TGTGCCAGCAGCCACCCGACAGGATCTGAGCAGTTCTTC. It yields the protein CASSHPTGSEQFF.